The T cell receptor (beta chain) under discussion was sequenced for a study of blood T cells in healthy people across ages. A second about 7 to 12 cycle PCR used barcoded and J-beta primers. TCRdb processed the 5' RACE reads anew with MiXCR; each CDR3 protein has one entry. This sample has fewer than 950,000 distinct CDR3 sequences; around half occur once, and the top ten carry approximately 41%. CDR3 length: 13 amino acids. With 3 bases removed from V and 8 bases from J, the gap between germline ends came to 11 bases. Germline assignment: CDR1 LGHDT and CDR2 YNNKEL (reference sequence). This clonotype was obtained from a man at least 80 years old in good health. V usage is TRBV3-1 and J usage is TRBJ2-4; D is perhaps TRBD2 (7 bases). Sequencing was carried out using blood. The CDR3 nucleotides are TGTGCCAGCAGCCAGAGGGGGGGGGACATTCAGTACTTC. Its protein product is CASSQRGGDIQYF.